This T cell receptor (beta chain) appears in the sequencing data of a study of early T cells in non-severe SARS-CoV-2 infection. This clonotype was detected a few times. Its antigen remains unknown. The study's findings and limits: Sequences matched to VDJdb favored anti-spike CD8 responses, while private and CD4 specificities were missed.

Molecules of cDNA were individually given unique molecular identifiers that were attached to them. TCRdb re-analysed the 5' RACE reads in MiXCR, keeping a single row per CDR3 protein. This repertoire shows about 21,000 distinct CDR3 sequences, roughly 4.5% found once; its top ten account for about 15%. The CDR3 length is 14 residues. Trimming removed 4 bases from V and 5 bases from J; junction bases left unmatched: 9. CDR1 and CDR2 (germline): DFQATT, SNEGSKA (reference sequence). The genes are TRBV20-1 and TRBJ2-7; TRBD1 matches at 9 bases. The receptor's source is an adult who was a healthcare worker with PCR-confirmed SARS-CoV-2 infection or an uninfected control (not recorded which). Sequencing used whole blood. As DNA, the CDR3 is TGCAGTGCTACCTCGGGACAGGGAATCCACGAGCAGTACTTC. Translated: CSATSGQGIHEQYF.